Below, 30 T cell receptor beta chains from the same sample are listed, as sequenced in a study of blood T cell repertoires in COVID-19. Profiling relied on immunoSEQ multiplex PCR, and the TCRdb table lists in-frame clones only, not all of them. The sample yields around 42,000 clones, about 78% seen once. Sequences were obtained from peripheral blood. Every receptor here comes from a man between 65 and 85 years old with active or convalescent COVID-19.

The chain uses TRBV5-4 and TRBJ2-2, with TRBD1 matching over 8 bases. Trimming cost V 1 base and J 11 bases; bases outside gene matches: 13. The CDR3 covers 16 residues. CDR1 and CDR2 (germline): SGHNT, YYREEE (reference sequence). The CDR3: CASSLSTGGSLGELFF. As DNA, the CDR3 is TGTGCCAGCAGCTTGTCTACAGGGGGAAGTTTGGGCGAGCTGTTTTTT.

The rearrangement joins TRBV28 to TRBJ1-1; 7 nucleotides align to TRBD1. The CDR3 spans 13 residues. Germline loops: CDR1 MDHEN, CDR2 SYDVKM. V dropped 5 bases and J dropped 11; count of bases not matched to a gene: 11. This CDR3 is CASSPHDRAGAFF. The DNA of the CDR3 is TGTGCCAGCAGTCCGCATGACAGGGCTGGGGCTTTCTTT.

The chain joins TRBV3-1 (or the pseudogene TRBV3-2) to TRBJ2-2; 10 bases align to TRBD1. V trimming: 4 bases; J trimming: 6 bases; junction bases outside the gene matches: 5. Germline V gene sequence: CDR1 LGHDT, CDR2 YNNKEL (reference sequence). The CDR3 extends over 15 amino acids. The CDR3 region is CASSPGTGVPGELFF. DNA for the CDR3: TGTGCCAGCAGCCCCGGGACAGGGGTCCCCGGGGAGCTGTTTTTT.

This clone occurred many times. The CDR3, as DNA: TGTGCCTCGAGGGGACAGGGGACCTACGAGCAGTACTTC. Translation gives CASRGQGTYEQYF. V gene TRBV30 combines with J gene TRBJ2-7; TRBD1 matches 10 bases. The CDR3 totals 13 residues. Germline trimming cut 7 bases from V and 2 bases from J; bases unmatched to any gene: 5. Germline loops: CDR1 GTSNPN, CDR2 SVGIG (reference sequence).

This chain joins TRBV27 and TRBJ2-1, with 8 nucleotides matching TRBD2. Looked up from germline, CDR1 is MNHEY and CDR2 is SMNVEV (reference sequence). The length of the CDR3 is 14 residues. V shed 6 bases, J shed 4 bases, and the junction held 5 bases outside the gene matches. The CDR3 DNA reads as TGTGCCAGCAGACCGGGGGGGGATTACAATGAGCAGTTCTTC. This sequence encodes CASRPGGDYNEQFF.

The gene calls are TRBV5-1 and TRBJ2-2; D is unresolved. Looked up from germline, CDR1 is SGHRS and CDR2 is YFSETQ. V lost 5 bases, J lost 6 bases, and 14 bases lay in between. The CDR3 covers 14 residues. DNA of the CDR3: TGCGCCAGCAGTCGGCAGCCCACAGCCGGGGAGCTGTTTTTT. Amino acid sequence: CASSRQPTAGELFF.

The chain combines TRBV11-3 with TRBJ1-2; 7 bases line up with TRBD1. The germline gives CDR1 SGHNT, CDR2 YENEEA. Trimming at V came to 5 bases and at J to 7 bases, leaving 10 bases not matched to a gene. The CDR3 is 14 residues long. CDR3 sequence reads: CASSPRQGLGGYTF. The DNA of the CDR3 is TGTGCCAGCAGCCCACGACAGGGCCTTGGTGGCTACACCTTC.

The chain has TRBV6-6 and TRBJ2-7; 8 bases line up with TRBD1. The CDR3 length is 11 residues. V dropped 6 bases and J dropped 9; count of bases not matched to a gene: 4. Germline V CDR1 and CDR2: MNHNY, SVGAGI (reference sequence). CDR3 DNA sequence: TGTGCCAGCAGCGCCACAGGGGGGCAGTACTTC. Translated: CASSATGGQYF.

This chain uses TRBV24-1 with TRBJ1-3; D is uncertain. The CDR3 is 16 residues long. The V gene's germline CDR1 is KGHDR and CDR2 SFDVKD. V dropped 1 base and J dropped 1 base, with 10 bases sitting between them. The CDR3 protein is CATSDFRAGSGNTIYF. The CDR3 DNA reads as TGTGCCACCAGTGATTTTCGGGCGGGTTCTGGAAACACCATATATTTT.

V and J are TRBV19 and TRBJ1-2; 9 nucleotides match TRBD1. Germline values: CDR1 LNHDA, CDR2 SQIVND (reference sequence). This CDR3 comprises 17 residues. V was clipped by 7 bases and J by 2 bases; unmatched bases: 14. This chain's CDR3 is CASIPTPGTGTNYGYTF. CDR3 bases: TGTGCCAGTATTCCTACCCCCGGGACAGGGACCAACTATGGCTACACCTTC.

The CDR3 DNA reads TGTGCCAGCAGTGAGCTACAGGGTTCGGGCACAGATACGCAGTATTTT. Protein product: CASSELQGSGTDTQYF. The chain employs TRBV25-1 and TRBJ2-3; tentatively, D is TRBD1 (6 bases). The CDR3 spans 16 residues. Germline CDR1 is MGHDK and CDR2 is SYGVNS. Trimming took off 3 bases at V and 1 base at J, with 14 bases between the two ends.

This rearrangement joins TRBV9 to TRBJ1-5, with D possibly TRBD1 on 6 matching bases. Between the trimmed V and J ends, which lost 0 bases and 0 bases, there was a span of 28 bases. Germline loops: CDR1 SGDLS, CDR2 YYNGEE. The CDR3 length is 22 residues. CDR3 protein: CASSVVNPTGIPTTTSNQPQHF. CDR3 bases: TGTGCCAGCAGCGTAGTTAATCCGACAGGAATTCCAACAACCACTAGCAATCAGCCCCAGCATTTT.

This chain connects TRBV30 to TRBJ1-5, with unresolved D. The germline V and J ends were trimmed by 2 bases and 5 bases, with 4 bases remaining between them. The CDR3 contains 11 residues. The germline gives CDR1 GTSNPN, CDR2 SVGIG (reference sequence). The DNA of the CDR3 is TGTGCCTGGAGTTTCTATCAGCCCCAGCATTTT. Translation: CAWSFYQPQHF.

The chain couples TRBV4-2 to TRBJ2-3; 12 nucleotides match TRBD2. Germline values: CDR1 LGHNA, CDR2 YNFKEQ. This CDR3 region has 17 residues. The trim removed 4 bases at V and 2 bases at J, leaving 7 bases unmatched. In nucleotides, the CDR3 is TGTGCCAGCAGCCGAGGGGCTAGCGGGGGGGTCACAGATACGCAGTATTTT. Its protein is CASSRGASGGVTDTQYF.

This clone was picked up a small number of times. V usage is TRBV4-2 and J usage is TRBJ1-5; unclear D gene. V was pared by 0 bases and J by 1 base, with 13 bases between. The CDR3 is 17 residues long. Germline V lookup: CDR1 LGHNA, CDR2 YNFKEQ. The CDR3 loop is CASSQDGGRQSNQPQHF. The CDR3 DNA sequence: TGTGCCAGCAGCCAAGATGGAGGCAGGCAGAGCAATCAGCCCCAGCATTTT.

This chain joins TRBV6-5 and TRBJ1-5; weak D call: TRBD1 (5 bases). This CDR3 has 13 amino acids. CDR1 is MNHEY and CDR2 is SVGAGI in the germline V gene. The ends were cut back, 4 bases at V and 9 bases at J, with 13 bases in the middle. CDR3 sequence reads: CASSSQGIRPQHF. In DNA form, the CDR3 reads TGTGCCAGCAGTTCTCAGGGAATAAGGCCCCAGCATTTT.

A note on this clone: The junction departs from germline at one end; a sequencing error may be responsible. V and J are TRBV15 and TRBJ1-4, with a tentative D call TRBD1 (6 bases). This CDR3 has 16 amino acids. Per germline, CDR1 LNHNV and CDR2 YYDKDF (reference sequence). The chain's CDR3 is CATSREITGYNEKLFF. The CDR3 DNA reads TGTGCCACCAGCCGAGAAATTACAGGGTATAATGAAAAACTGTTTTTT.

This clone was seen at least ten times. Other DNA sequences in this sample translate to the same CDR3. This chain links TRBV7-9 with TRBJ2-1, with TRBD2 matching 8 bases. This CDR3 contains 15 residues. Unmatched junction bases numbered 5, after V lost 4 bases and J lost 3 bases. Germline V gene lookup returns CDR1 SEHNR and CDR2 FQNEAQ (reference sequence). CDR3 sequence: CASSSPAGGYNEQFF. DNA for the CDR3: TGTGCCAGCAGCTCCCCGGCGGGGGGCTACAATGAGCAGTTCTTC.

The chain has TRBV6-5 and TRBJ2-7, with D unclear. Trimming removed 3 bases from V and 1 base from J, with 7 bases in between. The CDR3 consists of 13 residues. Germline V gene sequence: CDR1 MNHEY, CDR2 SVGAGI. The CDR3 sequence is CASSYPPSYEQYF. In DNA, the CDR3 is TGTGCCAGCAGTTATCCCCCTTCCTACGAGCAGTACTTC.

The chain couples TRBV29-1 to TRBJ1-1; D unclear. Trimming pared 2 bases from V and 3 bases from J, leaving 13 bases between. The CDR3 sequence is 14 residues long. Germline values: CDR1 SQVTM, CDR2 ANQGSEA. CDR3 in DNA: TGCAGCGTTGAACGTTCCCTCGGGGACACTGAAGCTTTCTTT. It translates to CSVERSLGDTEAFF.

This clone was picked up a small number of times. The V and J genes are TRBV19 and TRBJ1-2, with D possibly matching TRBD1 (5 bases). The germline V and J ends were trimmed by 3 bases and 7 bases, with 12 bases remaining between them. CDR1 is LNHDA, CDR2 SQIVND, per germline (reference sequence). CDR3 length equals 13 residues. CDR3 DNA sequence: TGTGCCAGTAGTATCCGGGGGGAAGGTGGCTACACCTTC. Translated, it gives CASSIRGEGGYTF.

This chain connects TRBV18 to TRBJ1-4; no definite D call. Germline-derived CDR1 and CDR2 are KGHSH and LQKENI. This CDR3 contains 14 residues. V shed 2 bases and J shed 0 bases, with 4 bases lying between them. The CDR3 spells CASSPSATNEKLFF. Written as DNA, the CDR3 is TGTGCCAGCTCACCATCGGCAACTAATGAAAAACTGTTTTTT.

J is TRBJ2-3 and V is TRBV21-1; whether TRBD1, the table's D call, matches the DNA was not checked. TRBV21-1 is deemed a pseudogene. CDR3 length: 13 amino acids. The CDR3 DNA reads TGTGCCAGCAGCGACCCCCAGGTAGATACGCAGTATTTT. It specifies CASSDPQVDTQYF.

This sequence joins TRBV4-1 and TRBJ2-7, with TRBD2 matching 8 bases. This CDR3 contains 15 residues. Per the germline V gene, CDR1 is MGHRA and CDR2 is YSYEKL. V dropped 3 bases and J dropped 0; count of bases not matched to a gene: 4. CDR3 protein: CASSQVAGLSYEQYF. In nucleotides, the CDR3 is TGCGCCAGCAGCCAGGTAGCGGGGCTCTCCTACGAGCAGTACTTC.

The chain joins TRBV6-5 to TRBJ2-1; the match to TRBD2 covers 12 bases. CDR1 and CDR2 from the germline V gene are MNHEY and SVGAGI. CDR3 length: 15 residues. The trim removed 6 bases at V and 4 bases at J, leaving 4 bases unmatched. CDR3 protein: CASRVTSGSYNEQFF. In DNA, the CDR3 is TGTGCCAGCAGAGTGACTAGCGGGAGTTACAATGAGCAGTTCTTC.

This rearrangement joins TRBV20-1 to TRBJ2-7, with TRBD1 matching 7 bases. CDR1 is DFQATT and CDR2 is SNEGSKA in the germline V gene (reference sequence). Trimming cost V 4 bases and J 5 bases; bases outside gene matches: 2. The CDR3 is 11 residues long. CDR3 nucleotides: TGCAGTGCTAACAGGGGCCACGAGCAGTACTTC. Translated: CSANRGHEQYF.

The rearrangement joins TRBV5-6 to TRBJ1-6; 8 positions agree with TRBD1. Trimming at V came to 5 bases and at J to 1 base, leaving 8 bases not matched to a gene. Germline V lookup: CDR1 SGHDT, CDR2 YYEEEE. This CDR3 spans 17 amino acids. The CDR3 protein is CASSLDRGSSYNSPLHF. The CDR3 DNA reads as TGTGCCAGCAGTCTCGACAGGGGTTCTTCCTATAATTCACCCCTCCACTTT.

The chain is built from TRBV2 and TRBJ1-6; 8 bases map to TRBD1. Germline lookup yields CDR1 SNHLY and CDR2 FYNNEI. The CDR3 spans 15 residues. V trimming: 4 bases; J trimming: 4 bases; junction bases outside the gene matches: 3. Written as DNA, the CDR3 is TGTGCCAGCAGTGTTCAGGGGGCATATAATTCACCCCTCCACTTT. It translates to CASSVQGAYNSPLHF.

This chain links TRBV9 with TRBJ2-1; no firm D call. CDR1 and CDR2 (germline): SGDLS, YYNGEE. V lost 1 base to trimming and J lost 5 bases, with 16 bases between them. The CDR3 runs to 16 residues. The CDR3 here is CASSVTISSSNNEQFF. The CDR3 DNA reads TGTGCCAGCAGCGTAACAATCTCTTCGTCAAACAATGAGCAGTTCTTC.

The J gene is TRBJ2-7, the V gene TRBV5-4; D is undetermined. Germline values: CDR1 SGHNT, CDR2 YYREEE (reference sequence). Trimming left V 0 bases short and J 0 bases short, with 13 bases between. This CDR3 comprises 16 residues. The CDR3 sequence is CASSLDLTTSSYEQYF. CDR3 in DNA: TGTGCCAGCAGCTTGGACTTAACCACGAGCTCCTACGAGCAGTACTTC. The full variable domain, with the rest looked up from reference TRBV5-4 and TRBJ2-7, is ETGVTQSPTHLIKTRGQQVTLRCSSQSGHNTVSWYQQALGQGPQFIFQYYREEENGRGNFPPRFSGLQFPNYSSELNVNALELDDSALYLCASSLDLTTSSYEQYFGPGTRLTVT.